The 25 T cell receptor beta chains listed next were all sequenced from one sample in a study of CD8 T cells in ankylosing spondylitis. General observations from the study: Characteristic, it appeared, of ankylosing spondylitis blood was a TCR beta motif of about eight highly homologous variants.

These receptors have no known antigen. Each CDR3 protein gets one entry after TCRdb re-called the 5' RACE reads with MiXCR. The sample records 220,000 or so distinct CDR3 sequences, 15% to 20% being singletons. The sample was blood, either unsorted or a sorted T cell fraction (not recorded which). The receptor source for this set is a male donor with ankylosing spondylitis.

This clonotype was seen a handful of times. The chain employs TRBV12-3 or TRBV12-4 and TRBJ2-7; TRBD2 agrees at 8 bases. This CDR3 has 15 residues. Trimming took 5 bases from V and 4 from J; bases not matched to a gene: 10. CDR3 amino acids: CASSAGAAGEYEQYF. For the CDR3, the DNA is TGTGCCAGCAGTGCAGGGGCAGCGGGGGAGTACGAGCAGTACTTC.

This clonotype was recorded once. The chain uses TRBV6-2 or TRBV6-3 and TRBJ1-2; D unclear. Deletions cut 0 bases from V and 4 bases from J, with 15 bases between. This CDR3 has 16 residues. Germline V gives CDR1 MNHEY, CDR2 SVGEGT. The CDR3 DNA reads TGTGCCAGCAGTTACTCGATGGACGGATTAACCTATGGCTACACCTTC. This sequence encodes CASSYSMDGLTYGYTF.

There are a few counts of this clonotype. The chain couples TRBV7-9 to TRBJ1-1; TRBD1 is a possible D gene (6 bases). In germline, CDR1 is SEHNR, CDR2 FQNEAQ (reference sequence). The CDR3 has 15 residues. V gave up 4 bases and J gave up 4 bases, with 16 bases separating them. CDR3 nucleotide sequence: TGTGCCAGCAGCTGGCCACAGGGCGTTAGCACTGAAGCTTTCTTT. It is translated as CASSWPQGVSTEAFF. Supplemented by reference TRBV7-9 and TRBJ1-1, the full variable domain reads DTGVSQNPRHKITKRGQNVTFRCDPISEHNRLYWYRQTLGQGPEFLTYFQNEAQLEKSRLLSDRFSAERPKGSFSTLEIQRTEQGDSAMYLCASSWPQGVSTEAFFGQGTRLTVV.

This sequence joins TRBV29-1 and TRBJ2-2; D could derive from TRBD1 or TRBD2 (5 bases each). CDR3 length equals 13 residues. Germline CDR1 is SQVTM and CDR2 is ANQGSEA. The V gene lost 7 bases and the J gene lost 1 base, with 10 bases spanning the gap. CDR3 DNA: TGCAGCGCCGGGACCGAGAACACCGGGGAGCTGTTTTTT. Its translation is CSAGTENTGELFF.

In this sample, this clonotype turned up a few times. This sequence joins TRBV27 and TRBJ2-7, with no clear D. The germline V and J ends were trimmed by 4 bases and 2 bases, with 9 bases remaining between them. CDR1 is MNHEY and CDR2 is SMNVEV in the germline V gene (reference sequence). The CDR3 is made up of 13 amino acids. The CDR3 region has the DNA TGTGCCAGCAGTTGGGGAACAGCCTACGAGCAGTACTTC. Amino acid sequence: CASSWGTAYEQYF.

The chain uses TRBV29-1 and TRBJ1-2; TRBD1 might be the D (5 bases). V lost 0 bases to trimming and J lost 7 bases, with 18 bases between them. The CDR3 has 15 amino acids. In germline, CDR1 is SQVTM, CDR2 ANQGSEA. CDR3: CSVEDGTSLEVGYTF. The CDR3 DNA sequence: TGCAGCGTTGAAGATGGGACCTCGCTGGAGGTTGGCTACACCTTC.

The chain has TRBV5-1 and TRBJ1-3, with D unclear. Trimming took off 4 bases at V and 6 bases at J, with 11 bases between the two ends. From germline, CDR1 is SGHRS and CDR2 YFSETQ. CDR3 length: 13 residues. CDR3 in amino acids: CASSDYPENTIYF. The CDR3 DNA is TGCGCCAGCAGCGACTACCCAGAAAACACCATATATTTT.

The V gene is TRBV30, the J gene TRBJ2-7, with 7 nucleotides matching TRBD1. The ends lost 5 bases at V and 4 bases at J; junction bases unmatched: 8. In germline, CDR1 is GTSNPN, CDR2 SVGIG (reference sequence). The CDR3 loop spans 13 amino acids. CDR3 DNA: TGTGCCTGGGAAACAGGGGTGGAATACGAGCAGTACTTC. It codes for CAWETGVEYEQYF. The variable domain in full, completed from reference TRBV30 and TRBJ2-7, reads SQTIHQWPATLVQPVGSPLSLECTVEGTSNPNLYWYRQAAGRGLQLLFYSVGIGQISSEVPQNLSASRPQDRQFILSSKKLLLSDSGFYLCAWETGVEYEQYFGPGTRLTVT.

This clonotype was found once. This chain links TRBV7-9 with TRBJ2-7; D not certain. The CDR3 totals 13 residues. V lost 5 bases, J lost 3 bases, and 11 bases lay in between. CDR1 is SEHNR, CDR2 FQNEAQ, per germline (reference sequence). CDR3 sequence reads: CASSPSTYYEQYF. CDR3 nucleotide sequence: TGTGCCAGCAGCCCCAGTACTTACTACGAGCAGTACTTC.

This clonotype has a handful of counts. The CDR3 reads CASSLDLPGSTEAFF. CDR3 bases: TGCGCCAGCAGCTTGGACCTCCCAGGGTCCACTGAAGCTTTCTTT. The chain combines TRBV5-1 with TRBJ1-1; the D gene is possibly TRBD1 (5 bases). V lost 0 bases, J lost 4 bases, and 13 bases lay in between. CDR3 size: 15 residues. Germline values: CDR1 SGHRS, CDR2 YFSETQ. Looking up the rest from reference TRBV5-1 and TRBJ1-1 gives the full variable domain: KAGVTQTPRYLIKTRGQQVTLSCSPISGHRSVSWYQQTPGQGLQFLFEYFSETQRNKGNFPGRFSGRQFSNSRSEMNVSTLELGDSALYLCASSLDLPGSTEAFFGQGTRLTVV.

This clonotype occurred many times. For the CDR3, the DNA is TGTGCCAGCAGTTCAACAGGGGGGCCGATCACAGATACGCAGTATTTT. Translation gives CASSSTGGPITDTQYF. The chain joins TRBV12-3 or TRBV12-4 to TRBJ2-3; TRBD1 aligns across 8 bases. The CDR3 spans 16 residues. V dropped 4 bases and J dropped 2; count of bases not matched to a gene: 8.

This clonotype was detected a few times. The V gene is TRBV18, the J gene TRBJ2-7; no reliable D call. The germline CDR1 and CDR2 sequences are KGHSH and LQKENI. The CDR3 is 12 amino acids. Deletions cut 4 bases from V and 4 bases from J, with 8 bases between. CDR3: CASSHDLYEQYF. In DNA form, the CDR3 reads TGTGCCAGCTCACATGACCTATACGAGCAGTACTTC.

The chain recombines TRBV5-1 with TRBJ2-1, with 9 nucleotides matching TRBD2. Germline-derived CDR1 and CDR2 are SGHRS and YFSETQ. The CDR3 spans 14 residues. The V gene end was trimmed by 6 bases and the J gene end by 9 bases; junction bases not matched to a gene: 10. The chain's CDR3 is CASNWAGGPGEQFF. CDR3 bases: TGCGCCAGCAACTGGGCGGGAGGGCCGGGTGAGCAGTTCTTC.

V and J are TRBV28 and TRBJ2-7; D perhaps matches TRBD2 (6 bases). Looked up from germline, CDR1 is MDHEN and CDR2 is SYDVKM. The CDR3 extends over 14 amino acids. Between the trimmed V and J ends, which lost 10 bases and 2 bases, there was a span of 18 bases. This CDR3 is CATYRRGFPYEQYF. The CDR3 bases are TGTGCCACTTATCGCCGGGGGTTTCCCTACGAGCAGTACTTC. The complete variable domain, with remaining parts taken from reference TRBV28 and TRBJ2-7, reads DVKVTQSSRYLVKRTGEKVFLECVQDMDHENMFWYRQDPGLGLRLIYFSYDVKMKEKGDIPEGYSVSREKKERFSLILESASTNQTSMYLCATYRRGFPYEQYFGPGTRLTVT.

This clonotype occurred a few times. The chain couples TRBV27 to TRBJ1-1, with D tentatively TRBD1 (6 bases). V was cut by 3 bases and J by 4 bases, with 12 bases left in between. CDR1 is MNHEY, CDR2 SMNVEV, per germline (reference sequence). The CDR3 spans 14 residues. CDR3 region: CASSFSGGLTEAFF. DNA for the CDR3: TGTGCCAGCAGTTTCTCTGGGGGCCTCACTGAAGCTTTCTTT.

The chain links TRBV19 to TRBJ2-7; 10 nucleotides match TRBD1. V lost 6 bases and J lost 3; bases outside the gene matches: 5. This CDR3 has 14 residues. The germline V gene encodes CDR1 LNHDA and CDR2 SQIVND (reference sequence). The CDR3 nucleotides are TGTGCCAGTAGGGCCGGGACAGGGGACTACGAGCAGTACTTC. Protein: CASRAGTGDYEQYF.

The chain carries TRBV19 and TRBJ2-7; 9 bases agree with TRBD1. The CDR3 is made up of 15 amino acids. Trimming at V came to 10 bases and at J to 2 bases, leaving 12 bases not matched to a gene. Germline values: CDR1 LNHDA, CDR2 SQIVND (reference sequence). The CDR3 here is CATHGDRENPYEQYF. Written as DNA, the CDR3 is TGTGCCACCCATGGGGACAGGGAGAACCCCTACGAGCAGTACTTC.

In this sample, this clonotype turned up a few times. This sequence joins TRBV6-1 and TRBJ1-1, with D hard to call. Trimming took 3 bases from V and 2 from J, leaving 10 bases between them. The germline CDR1 and CDR2 sequences are MNHNS and SASEGT. CDR3 length: 14 amino acids. The CDR3, as DNA: TGTGCCAGCAGTGACGGCAGCATAAACACTGAAGCTTTCTTT. This codes for CASSDGSINTEAFF.

The CDR3 sequence: CASSFTSGGITDTQYF. DNA for the CDR3: TGTGCCAGCAGCTTTACTAGCGGGGGGATCACAGATACGCAGTATTTT. This chain joins TRBV7-3 and TRBJ2-3; 12 nucleotides align to TRBD2. The germline gives CDR1 SGHTA, CDR2 FQGTGA. The CDR3 has 16 amino acids. V lost 3 bases, J lost 2 bases, and 3 bases stayed unmatched.

In its sample, this clonotype was seen a few times. The chain has TRBV11-2 and TRBJ2-5; no definite D call. Germline V gene data show CDR1 as SGHAT and CDR2 as FQNNGV. V was clipped by 2 bases and J by 0 bases, with 7 bases between them. The CDR3 contains 14 residues. This CDR3 reads CASSLLENQETQYF. The CDR3 bases are TGTGCCAGCAGCTTATTGGAAAACCAAGAGACCCAGTACTTC.

The V gene is TRBV6-1, the J gene TRBJ2-4, with TRBD1 matching over 7 bases. Germline CDR1 is MNHNS and CDR2 is SASEGT. The CDR3 is 14 residues long. V shed 8 bases, J shed 3 bases, and the junction held 7 bases outside the gene matches. The CDR3 bases are TGTGCCAGCGGAAGCCCAGGGGGCAAAAACATTCAGTACTTC. Residues: CASGSPGGKNIQYF.

The chain recombines TRBV4-1 with TRBJ2-7; D is tentatively TRBD1 or TRBD2 (5 bases each). CDR1 is MGHRA, CDR2 YSYEKL, per germline. V gave up 5 bases and J gave up 3 bases, with 14 bases separating them. The CDR3 has 14 residues. CDR3 region: CASSVGTEIYEQYF. DNA for the CDR3: TGCGCCAGCAGCGTCGGGACGGAGATCTACGAGCAGTACTTC.

This clonotype was seen at least ten times. The chain is built from TRBV5-1 and TRBJ2-3; TRBD2 aligns across 14 bases. Trimming took 4 bases from V and 2 from J; bases not matched to a gene: 9. Germline V gene data show CDR1 as SGHRS and CDR2 as YFSETQ. This CDR3 spans 18 amino acids. The CDR3 is CASSNGLAGGSYTDTQYF. The CDR3 coding sequence is TGCGCCAGCAGCAACGGACTAGCGGGGGGAAGTTACACAGATACGCAGTATTTT.

This clonotype was recorded at least ten times. CDR3 DNA: TGTGCCAGCAGTTCGGGACTCGGCACAGATACGCAGTATTTT. It encodes CASSSGLGTDTQYF. This chain links TRBV12-3 or TRBV12-4 with TRBJ2-3; tentative D call: TRBD2 (6 bases). This CDR3 is built from 14 residues. Trimming cost V 4 bases and J 1 base, with 9 bases left between them.

This chain joins TRBV29-1 and TRBJ2-7, with unresolved D. The V end lost 5 bases, the J end lost 5 bases, and 13 bases lay between the germline ends. CDR3 size: 12 residues. CDR1 and CDR2 from the germline V gene are SQVTM and ANQGSEA. CDR3 sequence reads: CSVTPPQDEQYF. CDR3 DNA: TGCAGCGTTACCCCGCCCCAGGACGAGCAGTACTTC.